This is a list of T cell receptor beta chains from one sample in a study of blood T cell repertoires in COVID-19. TCRdb keeps only in-frame clones here, not all; method: immunoSEQ multiplex PCR. This table has a few hundred thousand clones, nearly 90% appearing once. The source material was PBMCs or T cells enriched from blood (not recorded which). The receptors originated from a woman younger than 30 with acute COVID-19. Both conserved end residues are part of each CDR3. A D gene is named only where the DNA matches it firmly. Only some rows state a clone size, as once, few, many or a class for expanded clones.

d_gene	abundance	v_gene	j_gene	CDR3aa	CDR3nt
TRBD2	.	TRBV28	TRBJ2-7	CASSTLAGGGYEQYF	TGTGCCAGCAGCACCCTGGCGGGAGGGGGTTACGAGCAGTACTTC
TRBD2	.	TRBV4-3	TRBJ2-1	CASSQVKAGGYNEQFF	TGCGCCAGCAGCCAAGTTAAAGCGGGAGGCTACAATGAGCAGTTCTTC
TRBD2	.	TRBV11-2	TRBJ2-5	CASSLELLAGGETQYF	TGTGCCAGCAGCTTAGAATTACTAGCGGGGGGGGAGACCCAGTACTTC
.	.	TRBV28	TRBJ2-7	CASTSQGTWAYEQYF	TGTGCCAGCACTTCCCAAGGAACCTGGGCTTACGAGCAGTACTTC
.	.	TRBV7-2	TRBJ1-2	CASSLRLGGYTF	TGTGCCAGCAGCTTACGGCTAGGTGGCTACACCTTC
.	.	TRBV6-5	TRBJ1-2	CASSSWGRSNYGYTF	TGTGCCAGCTCAAGCTGGGGCAGATCTAACTATGGCTACACCTTC
.	.	TRBV19	TRBJ1-5	CASSIVGGQPQHF	TGTGCCAGTAGTATTGTCGGGGGTCAGCCCCAGCATTTT
.	.	TRBV2	TRBJ2-5	CASSPGGPYQETQYF	TGTGCCAGCAGTCCTGGCGGCCCGTACCAAGAGACCCAGTACTTC
.	once	TRBV6-4	TRBJ1-1	CASSAEAGVGTEAFF	TGTGCCAGCAGTGCAGAGGCAGGGGTGGGCACTGAAGCTTTCTTT
TRBD1	.	TRBV19	TRBJ2-2	CASRTHTGATNTGELFF	TGTGCCAGTAGAACACATACAGGGGCCACGAACACCGGGGAGCTGTTTTTT
TRBD1	.	TRBV9	TRBJ1-1	CASSPGRGPPEAFF	TGTGCCAGCAGCCCCGGCAGGGGGCCACCTGAAGCTTTCTTT
TRBD2	.	TRBV4-1	TRBJ2-2	CASSRETSGEYGNGELFF	TGCGCCAGCAGCCGAGAGACTAGCGGGGAGTATGGGAACGGGGAGCTGTTTTTT
TRBD2	.	TRBV29-1	TRBJ2-7	CSVDGTSGYEQYF	TGCAGCGTTGACGGGACTAGCGGGTACGAGCAGTACTTC
TRBD2	.	TRBV3-1/TRBV3-2	TRBJ2-2	CASSQWMGGYAGELFF	TGTGCCAGCAGCCAATGGATGGGAGGGTACGCCGGGGAGCTGTTTTTT
TRBD2	.	TRBV7-2	TRBJ2-7	CASSTLAGGPYEQYF	TGTGCCAGCAGTACCCTAGCGGGAGGGCCTTACGAGCAGTACTTC
TRBD2	.	TRBV7-2	TRBJ2-7	CASSLRTSGRVREQYF	TGTGCCAGCAGCCTCCGGACTAGCGGGAGGGTGCGGGAGCAGTACTTC
TRBD2	.	TRBV5-4	TRBJ2-2	CASSRGQGLAGRGNTGELFF	TGTGCCAGCAGCCGGGGGCAGGGACTAGCGGGAAGGGGGAACACCGGGGAGCTGTTTTTT
TRBD1	.	TRBV28	TRBJ2-6	CASTSAGTGGSGANVLTF	TGTGCCAGCACCTCCGCCGGGACAGGGGGCTCTGGGGCCAACGTCCTGACTTTC
.	once	TRBV28	TRBJ1-5	CASSSPGGSNQPQHF	TGTGCCAGCAGCTCCCCCGGGGGAAGCAATCAGCCCCAGCATTTT
.	.	TRBV7-9	TRBJ1-3	CASSFYEGNTIYF	TGTGCCAGCAGCTTCTATGAGGGAAACACCATATATTTT
TRBD1	once	TRBV19	TRBJ2-3	CASSRQGSLGSGTDTQYF	TGTGCCAGTAGTCGACAGGGAAGTTTGGGATCGGGCACAGATACGCAGTATTTT
.	.	TRBV6-5	TRBJ1-3	CASSNIQGVLYTIYF	TGTGCCAGCAGCAACATCCAGGGCGTTCTTTACACCATATATTTT
TRBD1	.	TRBV4-3	TRBJ2-7	CASSPGTGGIYEQYF	TGCGCCAGCAGCCCCGGGACAGGGGGGATCTACGAGCAGTACTTC
.	.	TRBV10-2	TRBJ2-5	CASTESFWETQYF	TGCGCCAGCACCGAGAGCTTTTGGGAGACCCAGTACTTC
TRBD2	.	TRBV7-2	TRBJ2-7	CASSRGLAGNSYEQYF	TGTGCCAGCAGCCGCGGACTAGCGGGTAACTCCTACGAGCAGTACTTC
.	.	TRBV11-2	TRBJ2-1	CASSRNRNRINEQFF	TGTGCCAGCAGCCGGAACAGAAACCGGATAAATGAGCAGTTCTTC
.	few	TRBV28	TRBJ1-2	CASSSQVLGYTF	TGTGCCAGCAGTTCTCAGGTATTAGGCTACACCTTC
TRBD1	.	TRBV7-8	TRBJ1-6	CASSLGAPTGVSSPLHF	TGTGCCAGCAGCTTAGGAGCCCCGACAGGGGTGTCTTCACCCCTCCACTTT
TRBD1	few	TRBV5-1	TRBJ2-7	CASSSSPPGQGDYEQYF	TGCGCCAGCAGCTCGTCCCCCCCGGGACAGGGGGACTACGAGCAGTACTTC
TRBD2	.	TRBV6-1	TRBJ2-1	CASSERPLAGGGDEQFF	TGTGCCAGCAGTGAACGCCCACTAGCGGGAGGGGGGGATGAGCAGTTCTTC
.	.	TRBV4-1	TRBJ1-5	CASSQDLANNQPQHF	TGCGCCAGCAGCCAAGATCTGGCCAACAATCAGCCCCAGCATTTT
.	.	TRBV27	TRBJ2-1	CASSYRGNNEQFF	TGTGCCAGCAGTTACCGGGGAAACAATGAGCAGTTCTTC
TRBD1	.	TRBV2	TRBJ1-5	CASRQGDLAGNQPQHF	TGTGCCAGCAGACAGGGGGACCTAGCGGGCAATCAGCCCCAGCATTTT